This TCR beta chain originates from a study of blood T cell repertoires in COVID-19. Sequencing used immunoSEQ multiplex PCR; TCRdb keeps in-frame clones, though not all of them. Found here are around 400,000 clones, roughly 91% of them singletons; the top ten hold less than 2%. This clone was recorded once. Sample: PBMCs or T cells enriched from blood (not recorded which). This sequence was found in a woman aged 25 to 39 who had recovered from COVID-19.

Here the CDR3 DNA reads TGTGCCAGCAGCCCCGGTGGCTCTGGGGCCAACGTCCTGACTTTC. This translates into CASSPGGSGANVLTF. This chain uses TRBV7-6 with TRBJ2-6; D not resolved. The length of the CDR3 is 15 residues. V lost 5 bases and J lost 0, with 8 bases in between. The germline V gene has CDR1 SGHVS and CDR2 FNYEAQ.